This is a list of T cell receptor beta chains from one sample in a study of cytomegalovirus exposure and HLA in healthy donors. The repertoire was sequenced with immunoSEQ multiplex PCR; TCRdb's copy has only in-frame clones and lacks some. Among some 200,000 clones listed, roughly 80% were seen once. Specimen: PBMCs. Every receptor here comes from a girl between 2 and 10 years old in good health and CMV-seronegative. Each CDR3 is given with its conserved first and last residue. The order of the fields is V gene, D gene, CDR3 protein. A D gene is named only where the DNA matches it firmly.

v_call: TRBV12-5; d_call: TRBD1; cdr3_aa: CASGPGTGGLYGYTF
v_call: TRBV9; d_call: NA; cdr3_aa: CASSASPALNTGELFF
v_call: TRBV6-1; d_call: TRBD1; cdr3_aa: CASSADRGGGNTIYF
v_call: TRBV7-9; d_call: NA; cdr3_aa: CASSLAAGLSHYEQYF
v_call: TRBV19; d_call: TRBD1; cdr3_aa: CASAGTGVNTIYF
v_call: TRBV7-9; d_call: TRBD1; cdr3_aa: CASSLASGQGSPGYTF
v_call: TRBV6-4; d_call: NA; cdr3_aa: CASSDSRRQQNTEAFF
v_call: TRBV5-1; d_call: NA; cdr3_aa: CASSPDSSSYEQYF
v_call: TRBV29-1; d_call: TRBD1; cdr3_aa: CSVVLIRDRGSYEQYF
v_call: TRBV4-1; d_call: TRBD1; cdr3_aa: CASSPIHDRASYGYTF
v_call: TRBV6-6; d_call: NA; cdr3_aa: CASSYSVVRYTGELFF
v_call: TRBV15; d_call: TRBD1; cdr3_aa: CATSRGGGDTDTQYF
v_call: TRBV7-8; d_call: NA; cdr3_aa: CASSLTSYEQFF
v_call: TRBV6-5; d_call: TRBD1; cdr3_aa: CASSGNRGLAGELFF
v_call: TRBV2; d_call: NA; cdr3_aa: CASNLEIGDTQYF
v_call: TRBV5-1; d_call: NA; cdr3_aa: CASSLNGGNSPLHF
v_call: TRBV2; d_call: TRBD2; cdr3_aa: CASSLGEGIFYNEQFF
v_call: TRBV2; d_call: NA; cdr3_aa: CASRDSNEAFF
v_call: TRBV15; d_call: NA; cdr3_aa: CATSRIQETQYF
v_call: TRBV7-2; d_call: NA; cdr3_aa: CASSLAVTEYNSPLHF
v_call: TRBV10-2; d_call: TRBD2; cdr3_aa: CASSGTFAAGGSYNEQFF
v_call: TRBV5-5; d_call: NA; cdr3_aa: CASSQQVNTEAFF
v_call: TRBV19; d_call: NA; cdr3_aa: CASSNIAVSSYNEQFF
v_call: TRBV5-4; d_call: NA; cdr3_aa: CASSLDFWGDHTEAFF
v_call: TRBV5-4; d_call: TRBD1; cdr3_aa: CASRRQGPQSPLHF
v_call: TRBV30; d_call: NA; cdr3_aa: CAWSVGGNGYTF
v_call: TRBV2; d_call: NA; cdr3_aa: CASLLRSGGGYGYTF
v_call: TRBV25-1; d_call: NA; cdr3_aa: CASSELRNTEAFF
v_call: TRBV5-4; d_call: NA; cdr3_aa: CASSLGRGQMYEQYF
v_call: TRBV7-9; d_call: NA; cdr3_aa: CASSLATFWDKAFF
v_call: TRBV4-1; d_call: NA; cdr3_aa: CASSQDRQGAWSSF
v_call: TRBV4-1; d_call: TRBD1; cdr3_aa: CASSQDGLRGIEQYF
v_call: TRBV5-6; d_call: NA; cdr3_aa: CASSLPSGNTEAFF
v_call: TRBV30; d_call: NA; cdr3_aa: CAWSTRGSSYEQYF
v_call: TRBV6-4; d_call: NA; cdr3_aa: CASSDSPGAGDEQFF
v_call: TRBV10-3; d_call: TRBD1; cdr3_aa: CAISDGDRRLGQPQHF